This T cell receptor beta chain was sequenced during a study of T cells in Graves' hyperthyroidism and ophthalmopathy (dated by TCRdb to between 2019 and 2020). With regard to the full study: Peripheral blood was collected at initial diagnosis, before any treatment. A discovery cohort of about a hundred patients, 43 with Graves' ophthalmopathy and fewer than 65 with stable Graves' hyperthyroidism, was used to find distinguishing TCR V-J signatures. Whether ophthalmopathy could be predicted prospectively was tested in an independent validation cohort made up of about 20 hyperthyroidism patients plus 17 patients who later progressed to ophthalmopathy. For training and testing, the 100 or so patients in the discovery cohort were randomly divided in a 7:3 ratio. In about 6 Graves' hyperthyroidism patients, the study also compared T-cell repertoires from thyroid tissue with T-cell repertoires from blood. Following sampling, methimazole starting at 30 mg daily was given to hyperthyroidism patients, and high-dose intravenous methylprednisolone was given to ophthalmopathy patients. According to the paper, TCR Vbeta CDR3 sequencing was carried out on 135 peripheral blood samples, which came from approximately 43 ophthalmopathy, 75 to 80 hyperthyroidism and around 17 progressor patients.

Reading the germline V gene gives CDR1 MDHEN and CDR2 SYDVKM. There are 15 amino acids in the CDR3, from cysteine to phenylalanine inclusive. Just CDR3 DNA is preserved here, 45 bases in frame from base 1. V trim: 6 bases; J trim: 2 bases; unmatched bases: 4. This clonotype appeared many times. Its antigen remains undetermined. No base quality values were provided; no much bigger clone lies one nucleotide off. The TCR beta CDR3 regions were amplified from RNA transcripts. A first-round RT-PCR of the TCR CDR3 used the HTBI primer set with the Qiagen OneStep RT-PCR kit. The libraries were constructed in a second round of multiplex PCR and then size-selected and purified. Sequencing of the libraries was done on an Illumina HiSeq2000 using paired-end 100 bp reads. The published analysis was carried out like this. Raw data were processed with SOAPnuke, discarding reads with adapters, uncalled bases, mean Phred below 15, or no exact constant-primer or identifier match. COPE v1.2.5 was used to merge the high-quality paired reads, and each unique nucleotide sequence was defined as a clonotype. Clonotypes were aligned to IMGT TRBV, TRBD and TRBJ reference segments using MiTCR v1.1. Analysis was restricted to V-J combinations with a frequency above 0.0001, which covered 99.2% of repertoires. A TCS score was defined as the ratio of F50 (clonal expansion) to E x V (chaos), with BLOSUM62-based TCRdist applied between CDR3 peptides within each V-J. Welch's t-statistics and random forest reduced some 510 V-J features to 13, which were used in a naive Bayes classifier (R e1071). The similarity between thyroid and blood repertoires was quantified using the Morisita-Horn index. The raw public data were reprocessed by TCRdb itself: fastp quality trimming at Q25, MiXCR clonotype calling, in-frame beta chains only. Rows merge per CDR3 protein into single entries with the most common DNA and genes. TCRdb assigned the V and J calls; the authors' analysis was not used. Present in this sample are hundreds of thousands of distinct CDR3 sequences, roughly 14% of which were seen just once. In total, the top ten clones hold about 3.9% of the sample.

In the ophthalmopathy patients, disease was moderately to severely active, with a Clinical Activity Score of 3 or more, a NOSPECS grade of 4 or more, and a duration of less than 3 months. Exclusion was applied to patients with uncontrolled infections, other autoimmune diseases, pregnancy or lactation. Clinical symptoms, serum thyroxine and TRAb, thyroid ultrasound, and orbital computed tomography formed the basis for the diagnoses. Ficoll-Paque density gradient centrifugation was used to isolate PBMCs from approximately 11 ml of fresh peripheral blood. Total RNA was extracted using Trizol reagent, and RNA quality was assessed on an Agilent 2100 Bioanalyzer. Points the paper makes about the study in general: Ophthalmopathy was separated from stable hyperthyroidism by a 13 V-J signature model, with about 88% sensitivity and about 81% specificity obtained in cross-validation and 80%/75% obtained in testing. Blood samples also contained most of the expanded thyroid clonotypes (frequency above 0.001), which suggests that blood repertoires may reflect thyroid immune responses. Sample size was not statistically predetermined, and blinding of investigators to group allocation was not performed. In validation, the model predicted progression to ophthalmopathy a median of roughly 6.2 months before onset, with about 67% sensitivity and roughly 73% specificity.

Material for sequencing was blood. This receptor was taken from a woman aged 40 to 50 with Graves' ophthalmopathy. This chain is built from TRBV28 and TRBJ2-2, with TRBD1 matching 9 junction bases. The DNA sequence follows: TGTGCCAGCAGGGGACAGGGACCTAACACCGGGGAGCTGTTTTTT. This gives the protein CASRGQGPNTGELFF. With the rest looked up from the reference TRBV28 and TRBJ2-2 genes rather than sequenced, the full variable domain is DVKVTQSSRYLVKRTGEKVFLECVQDMDHENMFWYRQDPGLGLRLIYFSYDVKMKEKGDIPEGYSVSREKKERFSLILESASTNQTSMYLCASRGQGPNTGELFFGEGSRLTVL.